This T cell receptor (beta chain) was retrieved from a study of blood T cell repertoires in COVID-19. Study information: The origin of the acute and convalescent COVID-19 samples was the United States, Italy and Spain.

The method was immunoSEQ multiplex PCR; TCRdb's version includes in-frame clones alone and lacks a portion of them. The profile shows tens of thousands of clones, approximately 91% of them singletons. CDR1 is LGHDT and CDR2 is YNNKEL in the germline V gene (reference sequence). The CDR3 sequence is 13 residues long. The V and J ends lost 0 bases and 8 bases, in that order; junction bases with no gene match: 2. The chain couples TRBV3-1 (or the pseudogene TRBV3-2) to TRBJ1-1; 8 bases are a match to TRBD1. Specimen: peripheral blood. The TCR was taken from a human donor in a cohort sampled during active COVID-19. The CDR3 coding sequence is TGTGCCAGCAGCCAAGATTGGACAGGGGAAGCTTTCTTT. It specifies CASSQDWTGEAFF.